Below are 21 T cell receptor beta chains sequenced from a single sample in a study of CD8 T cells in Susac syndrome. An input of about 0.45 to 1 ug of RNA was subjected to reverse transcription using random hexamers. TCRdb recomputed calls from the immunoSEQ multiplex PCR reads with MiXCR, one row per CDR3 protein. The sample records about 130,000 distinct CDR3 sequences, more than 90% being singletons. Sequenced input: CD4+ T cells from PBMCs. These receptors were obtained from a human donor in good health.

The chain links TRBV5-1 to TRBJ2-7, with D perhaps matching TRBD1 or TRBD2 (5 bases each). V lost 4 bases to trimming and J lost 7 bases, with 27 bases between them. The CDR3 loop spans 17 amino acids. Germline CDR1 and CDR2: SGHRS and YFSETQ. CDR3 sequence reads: CASSQRDRDGRLREQYF. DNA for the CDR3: TGCGCCAGCAGCCAAAGAGACCGGGACGGCCGGTTGAGGGAGCAGTACTTC.

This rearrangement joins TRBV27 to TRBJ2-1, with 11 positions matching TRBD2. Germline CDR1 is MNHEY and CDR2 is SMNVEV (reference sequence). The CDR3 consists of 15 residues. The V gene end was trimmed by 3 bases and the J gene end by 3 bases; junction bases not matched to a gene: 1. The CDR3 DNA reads TGTGCCAGCAGTTTGGGACTAGCGGTCTACAATGAGCAGTTCTTC. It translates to CASSLGLAVYNEQFF.

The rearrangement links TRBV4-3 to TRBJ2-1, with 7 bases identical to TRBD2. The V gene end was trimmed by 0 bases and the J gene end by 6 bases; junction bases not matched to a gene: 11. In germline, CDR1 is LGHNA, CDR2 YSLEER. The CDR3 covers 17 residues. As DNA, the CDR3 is TGCGCCAGCAGCCAAGACCCAGCGGGGCAAGTAGGCAATGAGCAGTTCTTC. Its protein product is CASSQDPAGQVGNEQFF.

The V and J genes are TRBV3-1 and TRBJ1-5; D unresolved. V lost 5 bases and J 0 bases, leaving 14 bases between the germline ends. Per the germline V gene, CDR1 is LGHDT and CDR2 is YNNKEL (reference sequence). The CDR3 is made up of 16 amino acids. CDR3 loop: CASSEPVYNSNQPQHF. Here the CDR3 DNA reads TGTGCCAGCAGCGAGCCGGTCTACAATAGCAATCAGCCCCAGCATTTT. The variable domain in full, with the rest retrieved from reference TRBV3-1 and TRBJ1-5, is DTAVSQTPKYLVTQMGNDKSIKCEQNLGHDTMYWYKQDSKKFLKIMFSYNNKELIINETVPNRFSPKSPDKAHLNLHINSLELGDSAVYFCASSEPVYNSNQPQHFGDGTRLSIL.

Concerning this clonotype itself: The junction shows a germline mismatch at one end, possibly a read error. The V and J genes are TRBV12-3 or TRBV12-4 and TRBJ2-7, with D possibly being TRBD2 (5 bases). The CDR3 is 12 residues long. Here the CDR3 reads CASSSEGRGLGF. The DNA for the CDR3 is TGTGCCAGCAGTTCCGAGGGCCGCGGTCTTGGCTTC.

The CDR3 DNA reads TGTGCCAGCAGCTCGGACGTCAGCACAGATACGCAGTATTTT. Protein: CASSSDVSTDTQYF. The V gene is TRBV7-2, the J gene TRBJ2-3; no clear D. Germline V CDR1 and CDR2: SGHTA, FQGNSA. Trimming left V 4 bases short and J 0 bases short, with 8 bases between. This CDR3 has 14 amino acids.

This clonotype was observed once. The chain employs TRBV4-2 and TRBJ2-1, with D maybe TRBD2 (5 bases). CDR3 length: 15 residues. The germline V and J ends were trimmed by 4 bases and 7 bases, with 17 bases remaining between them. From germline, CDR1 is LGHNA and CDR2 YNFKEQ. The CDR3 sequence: CASSLNQRALNEQFF. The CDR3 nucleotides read TGTGCCAGCAGCCTCAACCAGAGGGCCCTGAATGAGCAGTTCTTC.

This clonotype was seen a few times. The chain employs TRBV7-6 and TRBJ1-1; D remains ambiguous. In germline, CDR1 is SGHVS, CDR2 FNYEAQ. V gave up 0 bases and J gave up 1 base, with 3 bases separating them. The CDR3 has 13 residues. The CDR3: CASSLAQNTEAFF. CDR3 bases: TGTGCCAGCAGCTTAGCGCAGAACACTGAAGCTTTCTTT. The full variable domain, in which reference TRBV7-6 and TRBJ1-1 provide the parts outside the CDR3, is GAGVSQSPRYKVTKRGQDVALRCDPISGHVSLYWYRQALGQGPEFLTYFNYEAQQDKSGLPNDRFSAERPEGSISTLTIQRTEQRDSAMYRCASSLAQNTEAFFGQGTRLTVV.

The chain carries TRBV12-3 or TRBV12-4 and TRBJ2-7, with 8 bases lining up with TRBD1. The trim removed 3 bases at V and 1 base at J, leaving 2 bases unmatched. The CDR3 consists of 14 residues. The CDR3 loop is CASSLTGASYEQYF. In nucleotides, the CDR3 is TGTGCCAGCAGTTTGACAGGGGCTTCCTACGAGCAGTACTTC.

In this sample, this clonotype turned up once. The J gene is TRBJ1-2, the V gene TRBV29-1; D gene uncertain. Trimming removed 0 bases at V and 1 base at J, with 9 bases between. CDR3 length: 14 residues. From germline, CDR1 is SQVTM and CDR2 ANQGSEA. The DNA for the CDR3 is TGCAGCGTTGAAGATCTGGGATTTAACTATGGCTACACCTTC. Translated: CSVEDLGFNYGYTF.

CDR3 protein: CASSSRYGGGTEAFF. DNA of the CDR3: TGTGCCAGCAGCTCGCGGTACGGGGGCGGCACTGAAGCTTTCTTT. V and J are TRBV11-2 and TRBJ1-1, with a tentative D call TRBD1 (6 bases). The CDR3 extends over 15 amino acids. The V and J ends lost 4 bases and 4 bases respectively, with 16 bases between them. The germline V gene encodes CDR1 SGHAT and CDR2 FQNNGV.

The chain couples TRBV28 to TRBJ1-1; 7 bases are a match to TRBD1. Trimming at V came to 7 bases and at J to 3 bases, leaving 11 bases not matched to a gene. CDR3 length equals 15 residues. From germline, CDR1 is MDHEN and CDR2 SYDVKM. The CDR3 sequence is CASTEQGGPDTEAFF. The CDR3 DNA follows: TGTGCCAGCACCGAGCAGGGGGGGCCGGACACTGAAGCTTTCTTT.

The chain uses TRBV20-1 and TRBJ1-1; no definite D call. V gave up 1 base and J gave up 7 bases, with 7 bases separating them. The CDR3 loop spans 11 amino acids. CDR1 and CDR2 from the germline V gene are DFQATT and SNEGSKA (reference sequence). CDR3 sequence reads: CSARVGSEAFF. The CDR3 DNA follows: TGCAGTGCTAGAGTCGGGAGTGAAGCTTTCTTT.

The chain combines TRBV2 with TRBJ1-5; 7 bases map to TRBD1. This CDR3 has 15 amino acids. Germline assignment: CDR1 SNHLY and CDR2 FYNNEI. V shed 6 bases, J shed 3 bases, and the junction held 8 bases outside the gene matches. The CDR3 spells CASRERDSINQPQHF. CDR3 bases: TGTGCCAGCAGGGAACGGGACAGCATCAATCAGCCCCAGCATTTT.

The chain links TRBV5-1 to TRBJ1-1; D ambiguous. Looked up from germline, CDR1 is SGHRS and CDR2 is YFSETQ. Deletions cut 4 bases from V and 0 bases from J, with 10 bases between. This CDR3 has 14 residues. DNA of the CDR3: TGCGCCAGCAGCCTACCAGCGGTGAACACTGAAGCTTTCTTT. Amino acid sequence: CASSLPAVNTEAFF.

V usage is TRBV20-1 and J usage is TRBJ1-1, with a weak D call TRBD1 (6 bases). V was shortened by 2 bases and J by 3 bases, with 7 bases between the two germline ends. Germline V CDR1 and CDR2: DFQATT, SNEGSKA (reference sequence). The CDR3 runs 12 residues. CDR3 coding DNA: TGCAGTGCTAGATCAGGGGACACTGAAGCTTTCTTT. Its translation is CSARSGDTEAFF.

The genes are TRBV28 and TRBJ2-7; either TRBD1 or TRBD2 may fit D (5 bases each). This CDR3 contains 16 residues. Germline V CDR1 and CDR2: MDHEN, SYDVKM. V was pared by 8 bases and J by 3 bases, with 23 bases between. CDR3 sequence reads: CASPPSAGSPYYEQYF. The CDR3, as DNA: TGTGCCAGCCCGCCCTCGGCAGGGAGCCCTTACTACGAGCAGTACTTC.

Here the CDR3 reads CATSDPGQGAQYF. CDR3 in DNA: TGTGCCACCAGTGATCCTGGACAGGGAGCGCAGTATTTT. The chain uses TRBV24-1 and TRBJ2-3; TRBD1 matches 8 bases. This CDR3 is built from 13 residues. Germline V CDR1 and CDR2: KGHDR, SFDVKD. Trimming removed 3 bases from V and 10 bases from J; junction bases left unmatched: 5.

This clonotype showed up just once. CDR3 nucleotides: TGTGCCAGCAGCCAAGATGACGGAGCTGATGAGCAGTTCTTC. It encodes CASSQDDGADEQFF. This rearrangement joins TRBV4-2 to TRBJ2-1, with D uncertain. This CDR3 spans 14 amino acids. CDR1 LGHNA and CDR2 YNFKEQ come from the germline V gene. Between the trimmed V and J ends, which lost 0 bases and 8 bases, there was a span of 11 bases.

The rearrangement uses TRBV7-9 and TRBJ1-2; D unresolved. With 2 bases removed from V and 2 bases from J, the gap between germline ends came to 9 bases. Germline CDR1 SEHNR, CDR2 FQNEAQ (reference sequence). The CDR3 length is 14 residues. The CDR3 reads CASSLSRGNYGYTF. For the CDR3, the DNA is TGTGCCAGCAGCTTAAGTCGGGGAAACTATGGCTACACCTTC.

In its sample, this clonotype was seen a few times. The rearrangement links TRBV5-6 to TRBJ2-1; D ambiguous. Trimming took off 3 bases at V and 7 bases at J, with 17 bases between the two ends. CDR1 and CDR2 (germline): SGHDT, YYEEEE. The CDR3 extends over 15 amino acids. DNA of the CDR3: TGTGCCAGCAGCTCGCAAATGGCCTTAGGGAATGAGCAGTTCTTC. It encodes CASSSQMALGNEQFF. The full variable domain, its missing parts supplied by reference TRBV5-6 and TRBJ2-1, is DAGVTQSPTHLIKTRGQQVTLRCSPKSGHDTVSWYQQALGQGPQFIFQYYEEEERQRGNFPDRFSGHQFPNYSSELNVNALLLGDSALYLCASSSQMALGNEQFFGPGTRLTVL.